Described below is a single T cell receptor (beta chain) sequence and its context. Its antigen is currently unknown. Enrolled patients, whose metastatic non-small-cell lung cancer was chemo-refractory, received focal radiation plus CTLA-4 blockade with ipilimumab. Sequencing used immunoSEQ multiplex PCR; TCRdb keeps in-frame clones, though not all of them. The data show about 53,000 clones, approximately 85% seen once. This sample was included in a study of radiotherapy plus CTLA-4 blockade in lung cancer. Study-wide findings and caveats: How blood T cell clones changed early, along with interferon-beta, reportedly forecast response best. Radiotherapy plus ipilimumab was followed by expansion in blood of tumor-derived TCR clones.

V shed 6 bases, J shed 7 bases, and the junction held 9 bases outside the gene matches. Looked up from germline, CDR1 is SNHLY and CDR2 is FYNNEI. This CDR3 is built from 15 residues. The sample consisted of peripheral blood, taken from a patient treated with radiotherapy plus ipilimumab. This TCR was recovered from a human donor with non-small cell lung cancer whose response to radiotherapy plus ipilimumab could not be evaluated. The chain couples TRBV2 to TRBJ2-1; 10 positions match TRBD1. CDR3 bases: TGTGCCAGCAGACCGGGACAGGGGTTTCTGAATGAGCAGTTCTTC. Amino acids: CASRPGQGFLNEQFF.